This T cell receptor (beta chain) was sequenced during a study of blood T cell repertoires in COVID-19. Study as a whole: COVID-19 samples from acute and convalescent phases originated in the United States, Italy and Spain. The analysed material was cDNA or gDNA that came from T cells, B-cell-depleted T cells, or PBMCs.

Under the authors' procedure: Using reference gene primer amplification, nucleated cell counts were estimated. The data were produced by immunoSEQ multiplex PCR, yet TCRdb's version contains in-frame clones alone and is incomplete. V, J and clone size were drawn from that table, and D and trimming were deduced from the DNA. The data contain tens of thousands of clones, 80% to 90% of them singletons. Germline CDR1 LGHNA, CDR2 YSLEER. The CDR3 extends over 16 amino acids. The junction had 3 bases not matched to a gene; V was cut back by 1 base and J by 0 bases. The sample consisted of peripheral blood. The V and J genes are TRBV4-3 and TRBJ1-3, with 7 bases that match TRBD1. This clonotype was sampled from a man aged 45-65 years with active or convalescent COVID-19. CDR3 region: CASSQGQGISGNTIYF. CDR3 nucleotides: TGCGCCAGCAGCCAAGGACAGGGAATCTCTGGAAACACCATATATTTT.